This TCR beta chain was recorded in a study of shared clonotypes between healthy human individuals. Notes on the study in general: Larger richness was generally estimated for naive than memory subsets.

This CDR3 has 15 amino acids. V dropped 4 bases and J dropped 4 bases, with 14 bases sitting between them. CDR1 and CDR2 from the germline V gene are MNHEY and SVGAGI. In its sample, this clone was seen once. Its matching antigen is unknown. Genomic DNA of every subset was divided equally among multiple immunoSEQ plates. The method was immunoSEQ multiplex PCR; TCRdb's version includes in-frame clones alone and lacks a portion of them. The sample includes 2 million to 2.5 million clones, 85% to 95% seen only once; the top ten take 0.39%. The sequence was collected from a man younger than 30 in good health. Some clones in this sample may be carry-over from other donors' samples. This rearrangement joins TRBV6-5 to TRBJ2-1, with D unclear. What was sequenced was naive CD4+ T cells from PBMCs. Subset of the sample: CD45RA+ positively selected. CDR3 bases: TGTGCCAGCAGTTCCCTCAATTTGGGTTACAATGAGCAGTTCTTC. It translates to CASSSLNLGYNEQFF.